The 17 T cell receptor beta chains presented below share a single source sample, sequenced in a study of Ad26.COV2.S vaccination and SARS-CoV-2 variants. Clones were read by immunoSEQ multiplex PCR, and TCRdb kept only the in-frame ones, dropping some. Of about 460,000 clones in the sample, roughly 87% were seen once. Indicated treatment: around 19 received Ad26.COV2.S at low or high dose, single or two shots; about 5 received placebo; per-sample allocation not given. Sampling occurred on day 63 after the first vaccine or placebo injection. The material was peripheral blood, obtained in a trial of Ad26.COV2.S vaccine versus placebo. The receptor source for this set is a person between 18 and 65 years old who received the Ad26.COV2.S COVID-19 vaccine or a placebo.

The chain employs TRBV5-5 and TRBJ1-4; D is ambiguous. The germline CDR1 and CDR2 sequences are SGHKS and YYEKEE (reference sequence). This CDR3 region has 16 residues. The V and J ends lost 0 bases and 7 bases respectively, with 16 bases between them. The DNA for the CDR3 is TGTGCCAGCAGCTTGGGCCCCCTCGGGGAGGGTGAAAAACTGTTTTTT. It encodes CASSLGPLGEGEKLFF.

This chain uses TRBV27 with TRBJ1-2, with D possibly TRBD1 on 5 matching bases. This CDR3 comprises 13 residues. Trimming took 5 bases from V and 6 from J, leaving 13 bases between them. Germline V gene sequence: CDR1 MNHEY, CDR2 SMNVEV (reference sequence). The CDR3 coding sequence is TGTGCCAGCAGTCCTGGGGGGGGACATGGCTACACCTTC. It is translated as CASSPGGGHGYTF.

The chain couples TRBV28 to TRBJ1-1; 7 bases line up with TRBD1. Germline loops: CDR1 MDHEN, CDR2 SYDVKM. The ends lost 6 bases at V and 11 bases at J; junction bases unmatched: 9. This CDR3 is built from 12 residues. CDR3 DNA: TGTGCCAGCAGGACAGGGTCGGGGAGTGCTTTCTTT. It codes for CASRTGSGSAFF.

This clone was detected only a few times. The V and J genes are TRBV4-3 and TRBJ1-6, with 7 bases lining up with TRBD1. Per the germline V gene, CDR1 is LGHNA and CDR2 is YSLEER. Trimming at V came to 4 bases and at J to 9 bases, leaving 6 bases not matched to a gene. The CDR3 covers 14 residues. The CDR3: CASSPDRVASPLHF. As DNA, the CDR3 is TGCGCCAGCAGCCCAGACAGGGTGGCTTCACCCCTCCACTTT.

V gene TRBV7-8 combines with J gene TRBJ1-5; 8 bases are shared with TRBD1. The V gene's germline CDR1 is SGHVS and CDR2 FQNEAQ. The junction had 6 bases not matched to a gene; V was cut back by 5 bases and J by 6 bases. This CDR3 comprises 14 residues. Here the CDR3 DNA reads TGTGCCAGCAGCCGGACAGGGCCCGGTCAGCCCCAGCATTTT. It specifies CASSRTGPGQPQHF.

The count of this clone is one. The genes are TRBV30 and TRBJ2-4; D might be TRBD1 (6 bases). Per the germline V gene, CDR1 is GTSNPN and CDR2 is SVGIG (reference sequence). This CDR3 region has 16 residues. The V gene lost 2 bases and the J gene lost 0 bases, with 14 bases spanning the gap. DNA of the CDR3: TGTGCCTGGAGTCCCGGACAGAGTCTAGCCAAAAACATTCAGTACTTC. Translation: CAWSPGQSLAKNIQYF. Together with reference TRBV30 and TRBJ2-4, the CDR3 gives the full variable domain: SQTIHQWPATLVQPVGSPLSLECTVEGTSNPNLYWYRQAAGRGLQLLFYSVGIGQISSEVPQNLSASRPQDRQFILSSKKLLLSDSGFYLCAWSPGQSLAKNIQYFGAGTRLSVL.

This chain connects TRBV3-1 (or the pseudogene TRBV3-2) to TRBJ1-2; D is uncertain. The V end was cut by 0 bases, the J end by 6 bases, with 20 bases between. Germline CDR1 is LGHDT and CDR2 is YNNKEL (reference sequence). This CDR3 has 17 residues. CDR3 residues: CASSQDGVTGRGDGYTF. The CDR3 nucleotides read TGTGCCAGCAGCCAAGATGGTGTTACGGGCCGTGGGGATGGCTACACCTTC.

This sequence joins TRBV24-1 and TRBJ1-2; the match to TRBD1 covers 9 bases. V gave up 6 bases and J gave up 5 bases; unmatched junction bases: 15. The germline V gene has CDR1 KGHDR and CDR2 SFDVKD. CDR3 size: 17 residues. The DNA of the CDR3 is TGTGCCACCAGTTCAAGTGGCCTGGACAGGGGAAGATATGGCTACACCTTC. The encoded protein is CATSSSGLDRGRYGYTF.

The chain couples TRBV7-2 to TRBJ1-4; D not certain. This CDR3 comprises 13 residues. Germline CDR1 SGHTA, CDR2 FQGNSA. The V and J ends lost 3 bases and 1 base respectively, with 3 bases between them. The CDR3: CASSFRTNEKLFF. The CDR3 nucleotides are TGTGCCAGCAGCTTCAGAACTAATGAAAAACTGTTTTTT.

This rearrangement joins TRBV4-3 to TRBJ2-3; 8 bases map to TRBD1. This CDR3 contains 15 residues. The germline V gene encodes CDR1 LGHNA and CDR2 YSLEER. V was clipped by 3 bases and J by 1 base; unmatched bases: 3. The CDR3 DNA reads TGCGCCAGCAGCCAGCTGGGACAGGGCACAGATACGCAGTATTTT. This sequence encodes CASSQLGQGTDTQYF.

V and J are TRBV29-1 and TRBJ1-6; TRBD1 agrees at 9 bases. Germline CDR1 and CDR2: SQVTM and ANQGSEA. The ends lost 7 bases at V and 10 bases at J; junction bases unmatched: 8. CDR3 length: 13 amino acids. CDR3 nucleotides: TGCAGCGAACCGGGACAGGGCTACTCACCCCTCCACTTT. It encodes CSEPGQGYSPLHF.

The rearrangement links TRBV5-1 to TRBJ2-3, with TRBD2 identical over 15 bases. This CDR3 comprises 17 residues. Germline lookup yields CDR1 SGHRS and CDR2 YFSETQ. J was trimmed by 6 bases and V by 4 bases; bases with no gene match: 9. The DNA for the CDR3 is TGCGCCAGCAGCGATCGGACTAGCGGGAGGGCCTTCGATACGCAGTATTTT. Encoded protein: CASSDRTSGRAFDTQYF.

This clone appeared a single time. The rearrangement joins TRBV6-5 to TRBJ1-2; TRBD1 might be the D (6 bases). The CDR3 is 14 amino acids. Germline values: CDR1 MNHEY, CDR2 SVGAGI. The V gene lost 5 bases and the J gene lost 4 bases, with 14 bases spanning the gap. The CDR3: CASSPPGHIYGYTF. CDR3 DNA sequence: TGTGCCAGCAGTCCCCCGGGACACATCTATGGCTACACCTTC.

The chain recombines TRBV14 with TRBJ1-1; D is unresolved. Trimming took off 4 bases at V and 1 base at J, with 10 bases between the two ends. CDR1 and CDR2 (germline): SGHDN, FVKESK. The CDR3 is made up of 14 amino acids. The CDR3 DNA is TGTGCCAGCAGCCCCACCGGAGGGAACACTGAAGCTTTCTTT. Translating it yields CASSPTGGNTEAFF. The full variable domain, its missing parts supplied by reference TRBV14 and TRBJ1-1, is EAGVTQFPSHSVIEKGQTVTLRCDPISGHDNLYWYRRVMGKEIKFLLHFVKESKQDESGMPNNRFLAERTGGTYSTLKVQPAELEDSGVYFCASSPTGGNTEAFFGQGTRLTVV.

The rearrangement joins TRBV19 to TRBJ2-5; the match to TRBD1 covers 7 bases. The V gene's germline CDR1 is LNHDA and CDR2 SQIVND (reference sequence). This CDR3 is built from 16 residues. The junction had 9 bases not matched to a gene; V was cut back by 5 bases and J by 0 bases. The CDR3 reads CASSSPGQTNQETQYF. In DNA form, the CDR3 reads TGTGCCAGTAGTTCCCCGGGACAGACGAACCAAGAGACCCAGTACTTC.

The rearrangement joins TRBV19 to TRBJ2-5; TRBD2 matches 9 bases. The germline V gene encodes CDR1 LNHDA and CDR2 SQIVND (reference sequence). The trim removed 5 bases at V and 5 bases at J, leaving 12 bases unmatched. This CDR3 region has 16 residues. The CDR3: CASSLGVAGGYETQYF. DNA of the CDR3: TGTGCCAGTAGTTTGGGGGTCGCGGGAGGGTACGAGACCCAGTACTTC.

This sequence joins TRBV3-1 (or the pseudogene TRBV3-2) and TRBJ1-3; D is undetermined. V lost 4 bases and J lost 1, with 8 bases in between. CDR3 length: 14 residues. The germline V gene has CDR1 LGHDT and CDR2 YNNKEL (reference sequence). The CDR3 DNA is TGTGCCAGCAGCCCGGTCGTATCTGGAAACACCATATATTTT. This gives the protein CASSPVVSGNTIYF.